The text below deals with one T cell receptor (beta chain). Its recognized antigen is unknown. One end of the junction fails to match germline, which may point to a read error. CDR1 and CDR2, per the germline V gene (reference sequence), are MNHNY and SVGAGI. There are 14 amino acids in the CDR3, from cysteine to phenylalanine inclusive. This entry keeps only the CDR3 DNA: 42 bases, framed from base 1. Donors were 40 or so systemically healthy Caucasian individuals from Russia aged 6 to 90 years. About 10 milliliters of peripheral blood were collected from each donor into EDTA-treated Vacutainer tubes. Ficoll-Paque density-gradient centrifugation was used to isolate PBMCs, with at least 6.5 million obtained per sample. Total RNA was extracted from PBMCs with Trizol reagent, with at least 5 micrograms obtained per sample. The percentages of naive CD45RAhigh/CD27high T cells were determined by flow cytometry on a PBMC aliquot from every donor.

This entry is derived from a study of blood T cells in healthy people across ages (dated by TCRdb to the mid-2010s). Regarding the study in general: In model experiments, template switching captured about one uniquely barcoded TCR beta cDNA molecule for every two T cells. For two donors (one aged 18 to 29 and one aged 80 or older), the study analyzed two additional independent replicas of 1 million unique cDNA reads from the same blood draw. The study measured age-related changes in TCR beta repertoire diversity using deep sequencing normalized with unique cDNA molecular identifiers. Donors were grouped into four age groups: young (average 16 years), middle-aged (39), aged (62) and long-lived (just over 80). To avoid experimental bias, donors of different ages were spread randomly across the sequencing lanes. On the study overall, not on this receptor specifically: As age increased, observed TCR beta diversity per million T cells dropped in a roughly linear way, and a significant reduction was already evident by age around 41. Since profiling was done on bulk unsorted PBMCs, naive and antigen-experienced compartments could not be conclusively compared. The percentage of naive T cells measured by flow cytometry correlated strongly with observed TCR beta diversity. Donor CMV infection status was unknown, potentially confounding age-related changes in expanded clonotypes. Total diversity estimates from one million sequenced T cells were considered lower bounds and underestimates. Compared with the aged group, more naive CD4+ T cells, fewer expanded clones and increased TCR diversity were shown by the long-lived group, suggesting age selection.

Receptor amplification or capture employed 5' RACE. These reads were obtained on an Illumina HiSeq 2500. A second roughly 6 to 12 cycle PCR used a sample-barcoded 5' primer and a J-beta primer mix. A template-switch 5' adaptor carrying 12 random nucleotides introduced a unique molecular identifier onto each TCR beta cDNA molecule. At least 2.5 million CDR3-containing paired-end reads were obtained from each sample. First-strand cDNA synthesis was performed from all RNA using the Mint cDNA synthesis kit, with priming by a TRBC-specific oligonucleotide. Following uracil-DNA glycosylase treatment, a first 18-cycle PCR with universal primers M1SS and BC2_uni_R was performed on all cDNA. Turning to the authors' computational methods: For normalization, 1 million high-quality reads were randomly selected from each sample, with every read carrying a distinct molecular identifier. Instead of being binned into consensus sequences, reads with shared molecular identifiers were discarded. CDR3 identification, clonotype clustering and error correction used MiTCR with a Q25 quality threshold and the strictest error-elimination algorithm. A nonparametric unseen species model with Euler transformation was used to estimate lower-bound total TCR beta diversity. Clones were called with MiXCR by TCRdb after fastp trimmed the public reads at Q25, and only in-frame beta chains were retained. Identical CDR3 protein sequences are pooled into one entry, listed with their most common genes and DNA. The V and J calls were determined by TCRdb, not by the authors. The sample has 1,500,000 or so distinct CDR3 sequences on record, roughly 59% of them singletons. The ten largest clones represent 5% to 7% of the sample.

This sequence was found in a man aged 18 to 30 in good health. Sequencing was performed on blood. This sequence uses TRBV6-6 and TRBJ1-2; TRBD1 might be the D gene, on 6 matching bases. In nucleotide form, the sequence is TGTGCCTGCAGCCCCCCAGGTGGGGGCCGGGGCTACACCTTC. Translated, this is CACSPPGGGRGYTF.